This TCR beta chain is from a study of cytomegalovirus exposure and HLA in healthy donors. 60 Vbeta and 13 Jbeta primers were used in PCR. The table came from immunoSEQ multiplex PCR; TCRdb's copy has only in-frame clones and leaves some out. Counted here are approximately 170,000 clones, over 80% occurring once; the ten biggest clones make up about 4%. The receptor comes from a man over 45 in good health and CMV-seropositive. Sequencing used PBMCs.

CDR3 coding DNA: TGTGCCAGCAGCTCAGCCGATTTAGCGGGGGTCTACGAGCAGTACTTC. Translation gives CASSSADLAGVYEQYF. V and J are TRBV5-4 and TRBJ2-7; 9 bases fit TRBD2. V shed 3 bases, J shed 3 bases, and the junction held 10 bases outside the gene matches. This CDR3 contains 16 residues. Germline V lookup: CDR1 SGHNT, CDR2 YYREEE (reference sequence).